Listed below are T cell receptor beta chains from one sample, sequenced in a study of T-cell memory formation after mild COVID-19. Using its own MiXCR run on the 5' RACE reads, TCRdb lists one record per CDR3 protein. The sample records under 600,000 distinct CDR3 sequences, less than 25% being singletons. Sequences were obtained from PBMCs or a T cell subset sorted from them (not recorded which). Source of these receptors: an adult woman who had mild COVID-19 (a few samples of this study predate the infection). Cell type and time point are not known. Each CDR3 is given with its conserved first and last residue. Each record gives: V gene, D gene, J gene, clone size, CDR3 DNA, CDR3 protein. A D gene is named only where the DNA matches it firmly. Size tells how often a clone was seen (once, few, many) or the class of an expanded clone, and some rows leave it out.

>TRBV27|NA|TRBJ2-1|few
TGTGCCAGCAGTAGCCACTCGAACTCCTACAATGAGCAGTTCTTC
CASSSHSNSYNEQFF
>TRBV7-8|NA|TRBJ1-2|few
TGTGCCAGCACCTCGTCCGACTATGGCTACACCTTC
CASTSSDYGYTF
>TRBV18|TRBD2|TRBJ2-1|few
TGTGCCAGCTCAACTAGCGGGGGGGAGTACAATGAGCAGTTCTTC
CASSTSGGEYNEQFF
>TRBV7-2|TRBD1|TRBJ1-3|NA
TGTGCCAGCAGCTTGACAGGGGCGTGGGGAAACACCATATATTTT
CASSLTGAWGNTIYF
>TRBV9|NA|TRBJ1-4|few
TGTGCCAGCAGCGTAGGGGGGACTAATGAAAAACTGTTTTTT
CASSVGGTNEKLFF
>TRBV12-3/TRBV12-4|TRBD1|TRBJ2-5|NA
TGTGCCAGCAGTTTAGCCTCGGACAGGCAAGAGACCCAGTACTTC
CASSLASDRQETQYF
>TRBV4-1|NA|TRBJ2-1|NA
TGCGCCAGCAGCCAGGAACAGGGGACTCCTTACACTGAGCAGTTCTTC
CASSQEQGTPYTEQFF
>TRBV5-4|NA|TRBJ2-3|once
TGTGCCAGCAGCACGGGGGTTGGGACGCAGTATTTT
CASSTGVGTQYF
>TRBV12-3/TRBV12-4|TRBD2|TRBJ2-5|few
TGTGCCAGCAGTTTATGGAGGACTAGCGGGGCCCAAGAGACCCAGTACTTC
CASSLWRTSGAQETQYF
>TRBV7-2|TRBD2|TRBJ2-3|many
TGTGCCAGCAAACTCGGGGGGAGCACAGATACGCAGTATTTT
CASKLGGSTDTQYF
>TRBV27|TRBD2|TRBJ2-1|many
TGTGCCAGCAGTTTAGGACTAGCGGTCTCCTACAATGAGCAGTTCTTC
CASSLGLAVSYNEQFF
>TRBV6-1|TRBD2|TRBJ2-1|NA
TGTGCCAGCAGTGGAACTAGCGGGGGGGCCTACGACAATGAGCAGTTCTTC
CASSGTSGGAYDNEQFF
>TRBV6-7|NA|TRBJ2-4|few
TGTGCCAGCAGTTACAGGTCCAAAAACATTCAGTACTTC
CASSYRSKNIQYF
>TRBV23-1|NA|TRBJ1-2|NA
TGCGCCAGCAGTCAATCGGGCTCGGGATCTGGCTACACCTTC
CASSQSGSGSGYTF
>TRBV5-4|TRBD1|TRBJ2-7|NA
TGTGCCAGCAGCTTGGACAGGGGAGAGAGGCCCTACGAGCAGTACTTC
CASSLDRGERPYEQYF
>TRBV18|NA|TRBJ2-2|many
TGTGCCAGCCACAGGGACCCGAGCACCGGGGAGCTGTTTTTT
CASHRDPSTGELFF
>TRBV7-9|NA|TRBJ2-4|few
TGTGCCAGCAGCTTCGGGACTCCCGACAACATTCAGTACTTC
CASSFGTPDNIQYF
>TRBV29-1|NA|TRBJ1-2|few
TGCACCGCGAGAGGGGTTGGCTACACCTTC
CTARGVGYTF
>TRBV19|TRBD1|TRBJ2-7|few
TGTGCCAGTAGTATAGAAATCGGACAGGGATTCTCCTACGAGCAGTACTTC
CASSIEIGQGFSYEQYF
>TRBV18|NA|TRBJ2-1|NA
TGTGCCAGCTCACCACAGGGACGGGAGCAGTTCTTC
CASSPQGREQFF
>TRBV6-6|NA|TRBJ1-6|NA
TGTGCCAGCAGTTACTCGACCAGCAGGTCCTATAATTCACCCCTCCACTTT
CASSYSTSRSYNSPLHF
>TRBV6-5|TRBD1|TRBJ1-4|NA
TGTGCCACCCTCTCCGGACAGGGGGTCACTAATGAAAAACTGTTTTTT
CATLSGQGVTNEKLFF
>TRBV5-4|NA|TRBJ1-5|NA
TGTGCCAGCAGCTGGGGGGGGGCGCAGGGTCAGCCCCAGCATTTT
CASSWGGAQGQPQHF
>TRBV27|TRBD1|TRBJ2-2|NA
TGTGCCAGCAGTTGGGACAGATCCACCGGGGAGCTGTTTTTT
CASSWDRSTGELFF
>TRBV5-5|NA|TRBJ2-7|few
TGTGCCAGCAGCTTTTCGGGCGAGCAGTACTTC
CASSFSGEQYF
>TRBV2|NA|TRBJ2-1|NA
TGTGCCAGCAGTGCAAGGAGAGGGCCGAGTAATGAGCAGTTCTTC
CASSARRGPSNEQFF
>TRBV5-6|TRBD1|TRBJ1-1|few
TGTGCCAGCAGCGGAACGGACAGGGTGAACACTGAAGCTTTCTTT
CASSGTDRVNTEAFF
>TRBV18|TRBD2|TRBJ2-5|few
TGTGCCAGCTCACCAGGACTAGCGGGAGCCCAAGTCTACTACTTC
CASSPGLAGAQVYYF
>TRBV18|NA|TRBJ2-5|NA
TGTGCCAGCTCACCAAGCCCTGACAGTCTCCAAGAGACCCAGTACTTC
CASSPSPDSLQETQYF